The rows below give T cell receptor beta chains drawn from one sample of a study of blood T cell repertoires in COVID-19. The table came from immunoSEQ multiplex PCR; TCRdb's copy has only in-frame clones and leaves some out. The sample holds fewer than 350,000 clones, roughly 90% seen once. Sequencing was performed on PBMCs or T cells enriched from blood (not recorded which). These receptors came from a woman in her thirties who had been exposed to COVID-19. Both conserved end residues are part of each CDR3. The D gene is left open where the match is weak. Rows may omit the clone size; those that give it use once, few, many or a size class.

>TRBV9|TRBJ2-1|TRBD1|-
TGTGCCAGCAGCGAGGGGGTGGGACAGGGGCCTCTCTACAATGAGCAGTTCTTC
CASSEGVGQGPLYNEQFF
>TRBV2|TRBJ1-5|TRBD1|-
TGTGCCAGCAAAAAGGGGACAGATAGCAATCAGCCCCAGCATTTT
CASKKGTDSNQPQHF
>TRBV7-2|TRBJ1-1|-|-
TGTGCCAGCAGCTCGGACAGTGAATTCTCGAACACTGAAGCTTTCTTT
CASSSDSEFSNTEAFF
>TRBV27|TRBJ2-1|TRBD2|few
TGTGCCAGCAGTTTAGCGGGGGAGGGGATGGAGTTCTTC
CASSLAGEGMEFF
>TRBV28|TRBJ1-2|-|-
TGTGCCAGCAGCCCTGCCAGGGGAGAGGGCTACACCTTC
CASSPARGEGYTF
>TRBV27|TRBJ2-7|-|-
TGTGCCAGCAGTCTCTACTACGAGCAGTACTTC
CASSLYYEQYF
>TRBV12-3/TRBV12-4|TRBJ2-1|-|once
TGTGCCAGCAGTTTATCAGGACTAAGGCTCTTC
CASSLSGLRLF
>TRBV9|TRBJ2-7|TRBD2|-
TGTGCCAGCAGCCCCTCCGGCGGGAGGGAAGAGCAGTACTTC
CASSPSGGREEQYF
>TRBV7-2|TRBJ2-5|TRBD2|once
TGTGCCAGCAGCTTAGTCGCGGGAGGTTCCCAAGAGACCCAGTACTTC
CASSLVAGGSQETQYF
>TRBV6-5|TRBJ1-1|TRBD1|-
TGTGCCAGCAGTTACCGTGCAGGGGGGTCGGGAGCTGAAGCTTTCTTT
CASSYRAGGSGAEAFF
>TRBV7-9|TRBJ1-4|-|-
TGTGCCAGCAGCCCCCTCGGGTGGGATGAAAAACTGTTTTTT
CASSPLGWDEKLFF
>TRBV30|TRBJ2-3|-|-
TGTGCCTGGAGTGGTGGCTACGAGGGAGATACGCAGTATTTT
CAWSGGYEGDTQYF
>TRBV29-1|TRBJ1-4|TRBD1|-
TGCAGCGCGGGGACAGTTACTAATGAAAAACTGTTTTTT
CSAGTVTNEKLFF
>TRBV6-4|TRBJ2-2|TRBD2|many
TGTGCCAGCAGTGACTCGGCGGGAGCTACCACCGGGGAGCTGTTTTTT
CASSDSAGATTGELFF
>TRBV7-9|TRBJ1-3|TRBD1|-
TGTGCCAGCAGCTCGGACAGGGTAAACACCATATATTTT
CASSSDRVNTIYF
>TRBV19|TRBJ2-5|-|-
TGTGCCAGTAGCCCGAGGGGACACATCCAAGAGACCCAGTACTTC
CASSPRGHIQETQYF
>TRBV7-9|TRBJ1-1|TRBD1|few
TGTGCCAGCAGACGAGTTTTGCAGGGGGCCTCTGAAGCTTTCTTT
CASRRVLQGASEAFF
>TRBV11-3|TRBJ2-1|TRBD2|-
TGTGCCAGCAGCGCTCCTAGCGGGAGCAATGAGCAGTTCTTC
CASSAPSGSNEQFF
>TRBV5-5|TRBJ1-1|-|-
TGTGCCAGCAGCTTGGTATCAGAGAACACTGAAGCTTTCTTT
CASSLVSENTEAFF
>TRBV7-6|TRBJ2-2|TRBD2|-
TGTGCCAGCAGGGGGGCGGGAGGGCCCACCGGGGAGCTGTTTTTT
CASRGAGGPTGELFF
>TRBV3-1/TRBV3-2|TRBJ1-4|-|-
TGTGCCAGCAGCCAAGTTGGCACATATGAAAAACTGTTTTTT
CASSQVGTYEKLFF
>TRBV11-2|TRBJ2-5|-|-
TGTGCCAGCAGCTTAGTTCAGGGTGTGGCGACCCAGTACTTC
CASSLVQGVATQYF
>TRBV10-3|TRBJ2-3|TRBD2|-
TGTGCCATTAGCAGCGGGACGGGCGGTACGCAGTATTTT
CAISSGTGGTQYF
>TRBV3-1/TRBV3-2|TRBJ2-1|TRBD1|-
TGTGCCAGCAGCCAAATGACAGGGAGCAATGAGCAGTTCTTC
CASSQMTGSNEQFF